One sample yielded the 14 T cell receptor beta chains listed below, sequenced in a study of T cell repertoires in cytomegalovirus infection. TCRdb reprocessed the reads via MiXCR and lists one record per CDR3 protein. The data contain 570,000 or so distinct CDR3 sequences, roughly 42% of them singletons. The antigens for these receptors are not known. Sequencing used cultured PBMCs, obtained from culture after CMV antigen stimulation. The receptors were gathered from a human donor in good health (CMV status not recorded). Some clones in this sample may be carry-over from other donors' samples.

This chain joins TRBV7-2 and TRBJ2-7; D is uncertain. This CDR3 contains 15 residues. CDR1 SGHTA and CDR2 FQGNSA come from the germline V gene. V dropped 5 bases and J dropped 0 bases, with 14 bases sitting between them. The CDR3, as DNA: TGTGCCAGCAGCACCCAGGCCCGGAGCTCCTACGAGCAGTACTTC. Protein: CASSTQARSSYEQYF.

The V gene is TRBV29-1, the J gene TRBJ2-1; 10 bases line up with TRBD1. Germline CDR1 and CDR2: SQVTM and ANQGSEA. CDR3 size: 13 residues. Germline trimming cut 7 bases from V and 7 bases from J; bases unmatched to any gene: 7. In DNA form, the CDR3 reads TGCAGCGCGGACAGGGGGGACGGGAATGAGCAGTTCTTC. This codes for CSADRGDGNEQFF.

This clonotype was detected only a few times. The chain is built from TRBV6-1 and TRBJ2-3; D remains unclear. V was cut by 8 bases and J by 2 bases, with 17 bases left in between. The CDR3 is made up of 15 amino acids. Germline loops: CDR1 MNHNS, CDR2 SASEGT. The CDR3 nucleotides read TGTGCCAGCCGCTGGACCCTCCTCCCCACAGATACGCAGTATTTT. It yields the protein CASRWTLLPTDTQYF.

This clonotype was counted at least ten times. The chain combines TRBV7-2 with TRBJ2-1; no reliable D call. Per germline, CDR1 SGHTA and CDR2 FQGNSA. The CDR3 has 17 residues. V shed 6 bases and J shed 0 bases, with 18 bases lying between them. The CDR3 DNA reads TGTGCCAGCAGGCACGGGTTTGGGGTAAGCTCCTACAATGAGCAGTTCTTC. Translating it yields CASRHGFGVSSYNEQFF.

This clonotype occurred a few times. DNA of the CDR3: TGTGCCAGCTCACCACCGCAGCAAGAGACCCAGTACTTC. Its protein product is CASSPPQQETQYF. The chain carries TRBV18 and TRBJ2-5; D remains unclear. The V end was cut by 0 bases, the J end by 2 bases, with 4 bases between. The CDR3 spans 13 residues. In germline, CDR1 is KGHSH, CDR2 LQKENI.

The chain couples TRBV28 to TRBJ2-5, with D possibly TRBD1 on 6 matching bases. Germline V CDR1 and CDR2: MDHEN, SYDVKM. CDR3 length: 13 residues. V lost 6 bases to trimming and J lost 5 bases, with 13 bases between them. Here the CDR3 reads CASRFTGSETQYF. For the CDR3, the DNA is TGTGCCAGCAGATTTACAGGGAGTGAGACCCAGTACTTC. Full variable domain (rest looked up from reference TRBV28 and TRBJ2-5): DVKVTQSSRYLVKRTGEKVFLECVQDMDHENMFWYRQDPGLGLRLIYFSYDVKMKEKGDIPEGYSVSREKKERFSLILESASTNQTSMYLCASRFTGSETQYFGPGTRLLVL.

CDR3 sequence (DNA): TGTGCCACCGAAGTCGGGGGGGGGAACACTGAAGCTTTCTTT. Encoded protein: CATEVGGGNTEAFF. V and J are TRBV6-1 and TRBJ1-1, with D perhaps matching TRBD1 (5 bases). Germline V lookup: CDR1 MNHNS, CDR2 SASEGT. Trimming left V 10 bases short and J 1 base short, with 16 bases between. This CDR3 is built from 14 residues.

The V gene is TRBV4-1, the J gene TRBJ1-5, with D uncertain. The CDR3 consists of 16 residues. Germline V gene lookup returns CDR1 MGHRA and CDR2 YSYEKL. V shed 0 bases and J shed 6 bases, with 15 bases lying between them. CDR3 residues: CASSQDLASVGQPQHF. CDR3 in DNA: TGCGCCAGCAGCCAAGATTTGGCCAGTGTGGGTCAGCCCCAGCATTTT.

V gene TRBV20-1 combines with J gene TRBJ1-2; possibly TRBD1 for D (6 bases). The V gene lost 5 bases and the J gene lost 8 bases, with 21 bases spanning the gap. The CDR3 has 14 residues. CDR1 and CDR2 (germline): DFQATT, SNEGSKA (reference sequence). The CDR3 spells CSAWGGGQAAGYTF. Here the CDR3 DNA reads TGCAGTGCTTGGGGGGGGGGGCAGGCAGCGGGCTACACCTTC.

The chain combines TRBV18 with TRBJ2-5, with 7 positions matching TRBD1. V was pared by 6 bases and J by 4 bases, with 17 bases of the junction left unmatched. CDR3 size: 17 residues. The germline gives CDR1 KGHSH, CDR2 LQKENI. In nucleotides, the CDR3 is TGTGCCAGCTCGCTGGCCGGGACAGTCAACGCGGGAGAGACCCAGTACTTC. Encoded protein: CASSLAGTVNAGETQYF. Complete variable domain (other parts from reference TRBV18 and TRBJ2-5): NAGVMQNPRHLVRRRGQEARLRCSPMKGHSHVYWYRQLPEEGLKFMVYLQKENIIDESGMPKERFSAEFPKEGPSILRIQQVVRGDSAAYFCASSLAGTVNAGETQYFGPGTRLLVL.

V usage is TRBV12-3 or TRBV12-4 and J usage is TRBJ2-4; 9 bases agree with TRBD2. This CDR3 comprises 13 residues. V was clipped by 4 bases and J by 8 bases; unmatched bases: 3. CDR3 amino acids: CASSSSGEDIQYF. CDR3 DNA: TGTGCCAGCAGTTCTAGCGGGGAGGACATTCAGTACTTC.

This clonotype was recorded a few times. The CDR3 spells CASGPRGNQPQHF. The CDR3 DNA sequence: TGTGCCAGCGGCCCGAGGGGGAATCAGCCCCAGCATTTT. V gene TRBV7-2 combines with J gene TRBJ1-5, with D perhaps TRBD1 (6 bases). The V gene lost 8 bases and the J gene lost 4 bases, with 12 bases spanning the gap. CDR1 is SGHTA, CDR2 FQGNSA, per germline. There are 13 residues in the CDR3.

This chain joins TRBV10-3 and TRBJ1-5; D perhaps matches TRBD1 (5 bases). The V end was cut by 7 bases, the J end by 7 bases, with 17 bases between. Germline V lookup: CDR1 ENHRY, CDR2 SYGVKD. The CDR3 loop spans 14 amino acids. CDR3 amino acids: CAIKDGSGGQPQHF. Written as DNA, the CDR3 is TGTGCCATCAAGGACGGTTCGGGGGGGCAGCCCCAGCATTTT.

The chain combines TRBV24-1 with TRBJ2-2, with 7 bases that match TRBD1. CDR1 and CDR2 from the germline V gene are KGHDR and SFDVKD. The CDR3 is made up of 16 amino acids. Unmatched junction bases numbered 6, after V lost 4 bases and J lost 2 bases. The chain's CDR3 is CATSDPTGANTGELFF. As DNA, the CDR3 is TGTGCCACCAGTGACCCTACAGGGGCCAACACCGGGGAGCTGTTTTTT.